This TCR beta chain was identified during a study of shared clonotypes between healthy human individuals. V was cut by 2 bases and J by 1 base, with 8 bases left in between. The CDR3 consists of 14 residues. Germline V gene sequence: CDR1 SGHTA, CDR2 FQGNSA. Study results and caveats: Compared with clonotypes that all four donors shared, non-shared clonotypes had lower generation probabilities.

TCRdb's table, derived via immunoSEQ multiplex PCR, lists solely in-frame clones and lacks some. Among more than 2,000,000 clones listed, just over 90% were seen once. Points on this clone: The antigen remains undetermined.

The genes are TRBV7-2 and TRBJ2-5, with no clear D. The sequenced material came from naive CD4+ T cells from PBMCs. Subset described: CD45RA+ positively selected. This TCR derives from a man between 18 and 29 years old in good health. Some clones in this sample may be carry-over from other donors' samples. CDR3 amino acids: CASSLYGAQETQYF. The CDR3 DNA follows: TGTGCCAGCAGCTTATATGGAGCCCAAGAGACCCAGTACTTC.